The present T cell receptor (beta chain) was sequenced within a study of cytomegalovirus exposure and HLA in healthy donors. Study details: The same platform was used for the roughly 120 validation repertoires as for the 666 first-cohort repertoires, as reported in a later analysis.

With respect to this clone: The antigen remains undetermined.

The protocol was immunoSEQ multiplex PCR, while the TCRdb copy is restricted to in-frame clones and leaves out a portion. The sample lists about 120,000 clones; 95% to 96% were seen once. Germline CDR1 KGHSY, CDR2 FQNENV. The V segment lost 1 base and the J segment 4 bases; nucleotides outside the gene matches: 12. The CDR3 extends over 17 amino acids. Study results and limitations: A few chains tied to CMV proved CMV antigen-specific in vitro. Most TCR sequences were seen very rarely across donors, but some public TCRs occurred in many.

This receptor was obtained from a man between 18 and 29 years old in good health and CMV-seronegative. This chain uses TRBV16 with TRBJ2-5; TRBD2 matches 7 bases. The sequencing input was PBMCs. The CDR3 region is CASSQFPFGGSTETQYF. The CDR3 bases are TGTGCCAGCAGCCAATTCCCATTCGGCGGGAGCACAGAGACCCAGTACTTC. The whole variable domain, filled in from reference TRBV16 and TRBJ2-5, reads GEEVAQTPKHLVRGEGQKAKLYCAPIKGHSYVFWYQQVLKNEFKFLISFQNENVFDETGMPKERFSAKCLPNSPCSLEIQATKLEDSAVYFCASSQFPFGGSTETQYFGPGTRLLVL.